Listed here are 6 T cell receptor beta chains from one sample, sequenced in a study of OX40 agonist ivuxolimab in advanced cancers. The library came from the immunoSEQ multiplex PCR assay. The source is immuneACCESS, and TCRdb retained only in-frame sequences with V and J called. Part of the clones is not carried over; for the studies checked, unresolved V genes explain less than half of this, and the remainder is unexplained. For this sample the table gives 65,000 to 85,000 clones, of which 65% to 90% were detected only once. The ten largest clones add up to roughly 3% of the sample. This specimen consisted of CD4+ or CD8+ T cells sorted from blood, obtained in a trial of the OX40 agonist ivuxolimab. These receptors originate from an adult with an advanced solid tumor such as melanoma, head and neck, liver or kidney cancer.

The J gene is TRBJ1-5, the V gene TRBV6-5; tentatively, D is TRBD1 (6 bases). This CDR3 has 13 residues. V lost 8 bases and J 3 bases, leaving 11 bases between the germline ends. The germline CDR1 and CDR2 sequences are MNHEY and SVGAGI. CDR3 protein: CASEGHLNQPQHF. CDR3 nucleotide sequence: TGTGCCAGCGAGGGACACCTCAATCAGCCCCAGCATTTT.

The V and J genes are TRBV6-5 and TRBJ2-1; the match to TRBD2 covers 8 bases. Trimming took 7 bases from V and 4 from J; bases not matched to a gene: 9. This CDR3 has 15 amino acids. Germline V gene lookup returns CDR1 MNHEY and CDR2 SVGAGI. CDR3 protein: CASTGGGPVYNEQFF. The CDR3 region has the DNA TGTGCCAGCACCGGCGGGGGGCCGGTTTACAATGAGCAGTTCTTC.

This clone was seen once. The chain links TRBV30 to TRBJ1-2; a weak D match, TRBD1 (5 bases). Germline V lookup: CDR1 GTSNPN, CDR2 SVGIG (reference sequence). This CDR3 comprises 11 residues. The V gene lost 7 bases and the J gene lost 4 bases, with 10 bases spanning the gap. In nucleotides, the CDR3 is TGTGCCTACAGGAACCTCTATGGCTACACCTTC. Residues: CAYRNLYGYTF.

This chain connects TRBV7-3 to TRBJ1-2; D not certain. The CDR3 covers 13 residues. The V gene's germline CDR1 is SGHTA and CDR2 FQGTGA. The V gene lost 5 bases and the J gene lost 7 bases, with 14 bases spanning the gap. The CDR3: CASSPRRAGGYTF. The CDR3 DNA is TGTGCCAGCAGCCCGCGTCGAGCCGGTGGCTACACCTTC.

The chain employs TRBV7-2 and TRBJ2-3; 9 bases agree with TRBD2. The junction had 6 bases not matched to a gene; V was cut back by 1 base and J by 4 bases. CDR1 is SGHTA and CDR2 is FQGNSA in the germline V gene. The CDR3 is 16 amino acids. The CDR3 region is CASSLGAGGPSDTQYF. The CDR3 DNA sequence: TGTGCCAGCAGCTTAGGGGCGGGAGGGCCCTCAGATACGCAGTATTTT.

The chain employs TRBV19 and TRBJ1-5; no firm D call. Germline lookup yields CDR1 LNHDA and CDR2 SQIVND (reference sequence). This CDR3 has 15 amino acids. V lost 3 bases, J lost 2 bases, and 11 bases lay in between. This CDR3 reads CASSIASWGNQPQHF. For the CDR3, the DNA is TGTGCCAGTAGTATCGCCTCCTGGGGCAATCAGCCCCAGCATTTT.